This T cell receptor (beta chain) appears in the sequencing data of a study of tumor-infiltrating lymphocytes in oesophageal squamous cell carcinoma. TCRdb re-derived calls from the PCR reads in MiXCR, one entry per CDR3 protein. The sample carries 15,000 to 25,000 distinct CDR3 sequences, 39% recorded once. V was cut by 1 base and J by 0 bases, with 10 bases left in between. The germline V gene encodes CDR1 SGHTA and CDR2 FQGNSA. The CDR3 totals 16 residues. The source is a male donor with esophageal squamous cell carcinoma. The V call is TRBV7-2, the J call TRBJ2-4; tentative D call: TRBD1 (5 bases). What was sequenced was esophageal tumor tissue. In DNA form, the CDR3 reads TGTGCCAGCAGCTTAGTGGAACAGGTAGCCAAAAACATTCAGTACTTC. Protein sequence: CASSLVEQVAKNIQYF. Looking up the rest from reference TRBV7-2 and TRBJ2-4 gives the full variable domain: GAGVSQSPSNKVTEKGKDVELRCDPISGHTALYWYRQSLGQGLEFLIYFQGNSAPDKSGLPSDRFSAERTGGSVSTLTIQRTQQEDSAVYLCASSLVEQVAKNIQYFGAGTRLSVL.